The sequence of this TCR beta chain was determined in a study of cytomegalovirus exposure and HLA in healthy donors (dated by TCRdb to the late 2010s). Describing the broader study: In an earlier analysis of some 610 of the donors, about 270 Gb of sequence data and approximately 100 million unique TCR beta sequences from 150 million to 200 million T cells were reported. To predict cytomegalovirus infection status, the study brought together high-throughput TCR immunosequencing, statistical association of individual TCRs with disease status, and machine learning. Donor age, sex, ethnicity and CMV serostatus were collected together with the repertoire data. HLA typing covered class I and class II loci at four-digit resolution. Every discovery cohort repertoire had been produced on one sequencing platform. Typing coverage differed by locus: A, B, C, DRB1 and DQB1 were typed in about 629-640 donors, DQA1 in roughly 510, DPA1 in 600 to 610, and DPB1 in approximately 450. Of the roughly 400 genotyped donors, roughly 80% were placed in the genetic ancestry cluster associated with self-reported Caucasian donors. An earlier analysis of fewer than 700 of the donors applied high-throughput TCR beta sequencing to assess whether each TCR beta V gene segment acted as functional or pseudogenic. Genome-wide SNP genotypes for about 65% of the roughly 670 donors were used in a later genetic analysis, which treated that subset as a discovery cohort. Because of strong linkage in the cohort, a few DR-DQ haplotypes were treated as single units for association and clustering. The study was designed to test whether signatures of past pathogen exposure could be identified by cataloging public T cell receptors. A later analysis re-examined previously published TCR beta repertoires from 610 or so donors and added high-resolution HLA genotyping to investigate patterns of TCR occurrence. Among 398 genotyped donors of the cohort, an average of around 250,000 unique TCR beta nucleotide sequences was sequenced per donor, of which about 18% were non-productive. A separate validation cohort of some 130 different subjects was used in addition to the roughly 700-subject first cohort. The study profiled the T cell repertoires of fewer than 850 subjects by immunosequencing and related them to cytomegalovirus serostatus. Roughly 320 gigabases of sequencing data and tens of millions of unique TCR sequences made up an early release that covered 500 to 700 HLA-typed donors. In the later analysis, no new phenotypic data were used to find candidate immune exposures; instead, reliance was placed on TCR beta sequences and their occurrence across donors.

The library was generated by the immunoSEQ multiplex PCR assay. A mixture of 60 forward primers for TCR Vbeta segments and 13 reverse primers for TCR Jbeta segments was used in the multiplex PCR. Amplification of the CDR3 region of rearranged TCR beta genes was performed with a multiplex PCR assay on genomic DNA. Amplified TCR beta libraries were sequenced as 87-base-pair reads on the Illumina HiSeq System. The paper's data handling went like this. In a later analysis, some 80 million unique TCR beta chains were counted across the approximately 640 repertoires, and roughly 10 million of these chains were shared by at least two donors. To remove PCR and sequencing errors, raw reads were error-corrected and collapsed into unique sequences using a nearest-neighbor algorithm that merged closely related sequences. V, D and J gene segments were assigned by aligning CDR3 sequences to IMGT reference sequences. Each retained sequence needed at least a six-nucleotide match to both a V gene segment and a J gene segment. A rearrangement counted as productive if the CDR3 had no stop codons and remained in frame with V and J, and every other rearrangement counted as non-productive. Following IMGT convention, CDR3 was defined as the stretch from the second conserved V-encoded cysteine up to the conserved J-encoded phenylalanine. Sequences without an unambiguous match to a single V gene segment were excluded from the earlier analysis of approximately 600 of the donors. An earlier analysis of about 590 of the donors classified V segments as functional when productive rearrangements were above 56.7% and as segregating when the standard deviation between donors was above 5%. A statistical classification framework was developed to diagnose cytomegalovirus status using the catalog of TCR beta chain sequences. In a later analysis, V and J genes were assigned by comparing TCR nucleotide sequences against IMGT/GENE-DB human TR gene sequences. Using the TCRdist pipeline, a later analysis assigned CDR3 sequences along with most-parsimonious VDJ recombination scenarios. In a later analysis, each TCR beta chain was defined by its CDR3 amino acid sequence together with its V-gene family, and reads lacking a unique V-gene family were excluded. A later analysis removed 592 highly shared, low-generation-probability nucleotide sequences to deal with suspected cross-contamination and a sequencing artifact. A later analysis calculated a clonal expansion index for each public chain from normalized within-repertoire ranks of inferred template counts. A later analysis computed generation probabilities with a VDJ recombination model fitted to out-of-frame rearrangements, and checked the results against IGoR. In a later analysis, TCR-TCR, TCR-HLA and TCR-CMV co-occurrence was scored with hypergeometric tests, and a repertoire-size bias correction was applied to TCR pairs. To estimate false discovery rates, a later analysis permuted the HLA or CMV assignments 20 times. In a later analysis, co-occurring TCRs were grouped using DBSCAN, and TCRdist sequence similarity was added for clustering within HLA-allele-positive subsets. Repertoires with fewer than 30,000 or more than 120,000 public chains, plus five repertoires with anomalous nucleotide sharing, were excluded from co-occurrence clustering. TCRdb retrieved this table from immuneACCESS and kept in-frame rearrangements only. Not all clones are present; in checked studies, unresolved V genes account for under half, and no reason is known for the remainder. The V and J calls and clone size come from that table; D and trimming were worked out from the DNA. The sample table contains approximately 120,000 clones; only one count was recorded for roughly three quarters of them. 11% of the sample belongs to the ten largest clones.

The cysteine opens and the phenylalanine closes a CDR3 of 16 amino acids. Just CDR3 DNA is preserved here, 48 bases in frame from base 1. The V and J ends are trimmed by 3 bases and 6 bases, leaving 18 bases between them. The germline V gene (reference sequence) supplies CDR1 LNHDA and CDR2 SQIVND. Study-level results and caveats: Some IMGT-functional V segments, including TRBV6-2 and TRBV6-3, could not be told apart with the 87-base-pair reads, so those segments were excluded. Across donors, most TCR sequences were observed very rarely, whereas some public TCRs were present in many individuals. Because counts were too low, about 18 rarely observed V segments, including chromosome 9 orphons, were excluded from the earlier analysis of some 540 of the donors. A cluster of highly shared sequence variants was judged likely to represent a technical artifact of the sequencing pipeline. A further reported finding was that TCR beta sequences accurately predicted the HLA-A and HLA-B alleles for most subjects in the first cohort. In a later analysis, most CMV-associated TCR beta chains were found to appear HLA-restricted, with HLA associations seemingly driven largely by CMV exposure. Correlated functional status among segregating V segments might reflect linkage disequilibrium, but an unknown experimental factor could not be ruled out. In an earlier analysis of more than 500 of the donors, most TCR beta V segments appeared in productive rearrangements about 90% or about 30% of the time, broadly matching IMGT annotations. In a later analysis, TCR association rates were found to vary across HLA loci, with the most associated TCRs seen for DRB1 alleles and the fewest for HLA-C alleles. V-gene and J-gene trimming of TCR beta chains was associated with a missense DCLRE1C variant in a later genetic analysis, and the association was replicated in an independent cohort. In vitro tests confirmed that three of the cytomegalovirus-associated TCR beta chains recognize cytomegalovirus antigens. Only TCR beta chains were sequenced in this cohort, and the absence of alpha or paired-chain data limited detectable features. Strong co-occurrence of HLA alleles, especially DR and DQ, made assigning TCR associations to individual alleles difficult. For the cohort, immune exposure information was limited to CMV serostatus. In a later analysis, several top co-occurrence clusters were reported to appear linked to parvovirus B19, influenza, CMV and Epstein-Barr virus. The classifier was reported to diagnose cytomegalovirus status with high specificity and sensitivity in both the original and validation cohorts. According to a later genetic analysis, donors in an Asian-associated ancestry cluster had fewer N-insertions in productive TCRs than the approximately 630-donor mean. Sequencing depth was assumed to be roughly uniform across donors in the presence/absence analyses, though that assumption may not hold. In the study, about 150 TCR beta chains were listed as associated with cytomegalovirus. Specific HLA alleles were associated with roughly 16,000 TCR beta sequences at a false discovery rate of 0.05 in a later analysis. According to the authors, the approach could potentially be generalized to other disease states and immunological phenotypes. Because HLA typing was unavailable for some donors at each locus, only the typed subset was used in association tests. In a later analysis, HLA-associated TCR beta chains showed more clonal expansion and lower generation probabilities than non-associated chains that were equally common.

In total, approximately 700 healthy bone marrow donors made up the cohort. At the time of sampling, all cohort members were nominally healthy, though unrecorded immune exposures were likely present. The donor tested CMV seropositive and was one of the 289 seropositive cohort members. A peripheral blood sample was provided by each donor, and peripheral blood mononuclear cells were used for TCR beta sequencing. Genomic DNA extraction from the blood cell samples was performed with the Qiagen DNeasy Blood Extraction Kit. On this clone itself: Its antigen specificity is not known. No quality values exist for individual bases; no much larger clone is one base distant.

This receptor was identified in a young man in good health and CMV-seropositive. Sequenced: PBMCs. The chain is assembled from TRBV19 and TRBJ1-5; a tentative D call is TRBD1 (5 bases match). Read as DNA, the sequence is TGTGCCAGTAGTATCCGGCGCGTCGTTCAGGGTCAGCCCCAGCATTTT. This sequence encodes CASSIRRVVQGQPQHF.